The 18 T cell receptor beta chains presented below share a single source sample, sequenced in a study of beta chain features in type 1 diabetes. The entirety of the isolated RNA underwent reverse transcription, so expressed TCRB transcripts were sequenced. Clones were sequenced by immunoSEQ multiplex PCR, and TCRdb holds only the in-frame ones, with some missing. Seen here are more than 300,000 clones, 6.5% to 10% observed once, and the top ten hold 0.44%. The source material was central memory CD4+ T cells from blood. Receptors were obtained from a woman aged 18-29 years in good health.

The V call is TRBV5-1, the J call TRBJ2-3; 12 bases are shared with TRBD2. This CDR3 has 17 residues. In germline, CDR1 is SGHRS, CDR2 YFSETQ. Trimming cost V 2 bases and J 1 base; bases outside gene matches: 5. The CDR3 DNA reads TGCGCCAGCAGCTTACTAGCGGGAGGACCCCGCACAGATACGCAGTATTTT. Residues: CASSLLAGGPRTDTQYF.

The table lists this clone with many counts. J is TRBJ2-1 and V is TRBV15; the D gene is possibly TRBD1 (6 bases). The germline V gene has CDR1 LNHNV and CDR2 YYDKDF (reference sequence). CDR3 length: 16 residues. The V end was cut by 1 base, the J end by 7 bases, with 17 bases between. Here the CDR3 reads CATSRVMDSGGNEQFF. CDR3 in DNA: TGTGCCACCAGCAGAGTTATGGACAGCGGTGGAAATGAGCAGTTCTTC.

This clone has more than one count but fewer than ten. The chain employs TRBV27 and TRBJ1-4; D call uncertain. Germline V gene lookup returns CDR1 MNHEY and CDR2 SMNVEV (reference sequence). V was cut by 8 bases and J by 0 bases, with 10 bases left in between. The CDR3 sequence is 14 residues long. The CDR3 sequence: CASAKFATNEKLFF. The CDR3 region has the DNA TGTGCCAGCGCTAAATTCGCAACTAATGAAAAACTGTTTTTT.

The table lists this clone with many counts. V usage is TRBV9 and J usage is TRBJ1-3, with TRBD1 matching over 8 bases. The CDR3 has 15 residues. Germline V lookup: CDR1 SGDLS, CDR2 YYNGEE. The junction had 9 bases not matched to a gene; V was cut back by 3 bases and J by 7 bases. The CDR3 sequence: CASSARQGRDNTIYF. In nucleotides, the CDR3 is TGTGCCAGCAGCGCCCGACAGGGGAGAGACAACACCATATATTTT.

V gene TRBV25-1 combines with J gene TRBJ1-4; perhaps TRBD1 as D (6 bases). Germline V gene lookup returns CDR1 MGHDK and CDR2 SYGVNS. The CDR3 contains 15 residues. Trimming shortened V by 2 bases and J by 2 bases, and 9 bases separated the two germline ends. The CDR3 DNA reads TGTGCCAGCAGTGAACCGACAGGCACTAATGAAAAACTGTTTTTT. This codes for CASSEPTGTNEKLFF.

The chain links TRBV18 to TRBJ2-3; the D gene is possibly TRBD2 (6 bases). The V and J ends lost 3 bases and 5 bases respectively, with 15 bases between them. This CDR3 spans 15 amino acids. Germline values: CDR1 KGHSH, CDR2 LQKENI. The CDR3 sequence: CASSPPSSDVDTQYF. The CDR3 nucleotides are TGTGCCAGCTCACCTCCGTCTAGCGACGTAGATACGCAGTATTTT.

A few counts support this clone. The chain is built from TRBV10-3 and TRBJ1-1; TRBD1 aligns across 7 bases. This CDR3 region has 13 residues. V trimming: 7 bases; J trimming: 3 bases; junction bases outside the gene matches: 5. CDR1 and CDR2 from the germline V gene are ENHRY and SYGVKD. In DNA, the CDR3 is TGTGCCATCAAGCTTCAGGGGGACACTGAAGCTTTCTTT. Its protein is CAIKLQGDTEAFF.

The V call is TRBV19, the J call TRBJ1-5, with a possible D match to TRBD1 (6 bases). Germline CDR1 and CDR2: LNHDA and SQIVND (reference sequence). There are 15 residues in the CDR3. The ends were cut back, 4 bases at V and 1 base at J, with 11 bases in the middle. CDR3 amino acids: CASSRNGQSNQPQHF. The CDR3 DNA follows: TGTGCCAGTAGTAGAAATGGACAGAGCAATCAGCCCCAGCATTTT.

This clone was observed a handful of times. The V and J genes are TRBV7-2 and TRBJ1-1; D call uncertain. From germline, CDR1 is SGHTA and CDR2 FQGNSA. Trimming shortened V by 2 bases and J by 0 bases, and 7 bases separated the two germline ends. The CDR3 length is 14 residues. In DNA form, the CDR3 reads TGTGCCAGCAGCTTATATTCCATGAACACTGAAGCTTTCTTT. This encodes CASSLYSMNTEAFF.

The V and J genes are TRBV7-8 and TRBJ2-2, with a tentative D call TRBD1 (5 bases). V was shortened by 5 bases and J by 0 bases, with 10 bases between the two germline ends. Germline loops: CDR1 SGHVS, CDR2 FQNEAQ. The CDR3 runs 15 residues. The CDR3, as DNA: TGTGCCAGCAGCGCCAGGGTTGCGAACACCGGGGAGCTGTTTTTT. Its translation is CASSARVANTGELFF.

Remarks on this clone: Different DNA sequences within this sample yield the same CDR3. The chain has TRBV20-1 and TRBJ2-1; D remains ambiguous. The CDR3 consists of 11 residues. The V gene's germline CDR1 is DFQATT and CDR2 SNEGSKA (reference sequence). V lost 6 bases, J lost 3 bases, and 6 bases lay in between. For the CDR3, the DNA is TGCAGTGCCCCAGACTACAATGAGCAGTTCTTC. It yields the protein CSAPDYNEQFF.

Details on this clone: Other DNA sequences in the sample encode the same CDR3. The genes are TRBV29-1 and TRBJ2-3; D possibly matches TRBD1 or TRBD2 (6 bases each). This CDR3 spans 13 amino acids. The germline CDR1 and CDR2 sequences are SQVTM and ANQGSEA. The ends were cut back, 3 bases at V and 3 bases at J, with 10 bases in the middle. Written as DNA, the CDR3 is TGCAGCGTTGATGAAGGGGGGACAGATACGCAGTATTTT. Encoded protein: CSVDEGGTDTQYF.

The sample holds a few counts of this clone. The chain links TRBV7-8 to TRBJ2-5; D is uncertain. Germline assignment: CDR1 SGHVS and CDR2 FQNEAQ. Between the trimmed V and J ends, which lost 4 bases and 7 bases, there was a span of 7 bases. CDR3 length: 11 amino acids. The CDR3 DNA reads TGTGCCAGCAGCTCAAGGTCGACCCAGTACTTC. It specifies CASSSRSTQYF.

This chain connects TRBV6-6 to TRBJ1-1; D is unresolved. CDR3 length equals 12 residues. Trimming took 2 bases from V and 7 from J, leaving 8 bases between them. Germline CDR1 MNHNY, CDR2 SVGAGI (reference sequence). CDR3 in DNA: TGTGCCAGCAGTTACACAAGAGGTGAAGCTTTCTTT. It yields the protein CASSYTRGEAFF.

The CDR3 region has the DNA TGCGCCAGCAGCCTGGACCTCGCTTTAGCCGGGGGAGGAGAGACCCAGTACTTC. It translates to CASSLDLALAGGGETQYF. The chain employs TRBV5-1 and TRBJ2-5; a weak D match, TRBD2 (6 bases). CDR3 length: 18 amino acids. The germline V gene encodes CDR1 SGHRS and CDR2 YFSETQ. Trimming shortened V by 4 bases and J by 4 bases, and 26 bases separated the two germline ends.

In its sample, this clone was seen a few times. This chain uses TRBV29-1 with TRBJ2-7, with 10 bases fitting TRBD1. Germline lookup yields CDR1 SQVTM and CDR2 ANQGSEA. The CDR3 is 14 amino acids. Losses at the gene ends were 7 bases for V and 4 bases for J; bases not matched to a gene: 10. CDR3 amino acids: CSAAVGDRGYEQYF. CDR3 DNA: TGCAGCGCCGCGGTCGGGGACAGGGGTTACGAGCAGTACTTC.

The chain combines TRBV18 with TRBJ1-1; the match to TRBD1 covers 8 bases. The CDR3 is made up of 15 amino acids. Germline CDR1 and CDR2: KGHSH and LQKENI. With 3 bases clipped from V and 5 bases from J, the junction kept 8 bases outside the gene matches. The DNA for the CDR3 is TGTGCCAGCTCACCCAATGACAGGGGAGGGACTGAAGCTTTCTTT. This translates into CASSPNDRGGTEAFF.

This clone appeared many times. The chain carries TRBV28 and TRBJ1-4; tentative D call: TRBD1 (5 bases). Per the germline V gene, CDR1 is MDHEN and CDR2 is SYDVKM. Trimming took off 6 bases at V and 0 bases at J, with 11 bases between the two ends. This CDR3 contains 15 residues. The CDR3 DNA follows: TGTGCCAGCAGGTCGAGCAGGGCAACTAATGAAAAACTGTTTTTT. Amino acids: CASRSSRATNEKLFF.